This is a list of T cell receptor beta chains from one sample in a study of blood T cell repertoires in COVID-19. Here immunoSEQ multiplex PCR was the method, and the copy in TCRdb shows in-frame clones only, minus some. The sample contains 250,000 to 350,000 clones, 70% to 90% of which appear only once. Sequencing was carried out using peripheral blood. The receptors here all came from a woman in her 70s with COVID-19, enrolled during active disease. Each CDR3 is given with its conserved first and last residue. Fields, in order: CDR3 length, V gene, J gene, CDR3 protein.

length: 14; V: TRBV6-4; J: TRBJ2-2; CDR3: CASSDLQGAGELFF
length: 11; V: TRBV2; J: TRBJ2-5; CDR3: CATGQQETQYF
length: 15; V: TRBV21-1; J: TRBJ1-6; CDR3: CASSPRDRANSPLHF
length: 14; V: TRBV6-5; J: TRBJ2-3; CDR3: CASSDRGGTDTQYF
length: 14; V: TRBV19; J: TRBJ1-2; CDR3: CASSPGQGSYGYTF
length: 13; V: TRBV2; J: TRBJ1-2; CDR3: CASSSGQNYGYTF
length: 17; V: TRBV10-1; J: TRBJ2-4; CDR3: CASSEPRTGGGKNIQYF
length: 14; V: TRBV5-1; J: TRBJ1-1; CDR3: CASSTTESNTEAFF
length: 11; V: TRBV6-5; J: TRBJ1-1; CDR3: CASSYRGTAFF
length: 14; V: TRBV24-1; J: TRBJ2-2; CDR3: CATSDFKGPGELFF
length: 16; V: TRBV6-2/TRBV6-3; J: TRBJ1-5; CDR3: CASSYSQDPRNQPQHF
length: 16; V: TRBV9; J: TRBJ2-7; CDR3: CASSVGPSGGTYEQYF
length: 19; V: TRBV10-3; J: TRBJ1-5; CDR3: CAISESGTGGAGPNQPQHF
length: 15; V: TRBV9; J: TRBJ1-5; CDR3: CASSAGQGGNQPQHF
length: 16; V: TRBV9; J: TRBJ2-7; CDR3: CASSGRQGGEEVEQYF
length: 11; V: TRBV7-2; J: TRBJ2-7; CDR3: CASSLSYEQYF
length: 15; V: TRBV25-1; J: TRBJ1-6; CDR3: CASSESPRGNSPLHF
length: 15; V: TRBV5-4; J: TRBJ1-5; CDR3: CASSLDGSSNQPQHF
length: 8; V: TRBV2; J: TRBJ1-2; CDR3: CATRGYTF
length: 14; V: TRBV13; J: TRBJ1-1; CDR3: CASSLQGYWTEAFF